The entry below describes one T cell receptor beta chain. Its specific antigen is unknown. It has no much larger one-base neighbor in the sample; base qualities were not kept. This record comes from a study of T-cell memory formation after mild COVID-19 (dated by TCRdb to the early 2020s). In terms of the full investigation: TCR sequence clusters from the two donors were largely donor specific. In two donors, T-cell clones that expanded and contracted after mild COVID-19 were tracked by sequencing TCRalpha and TCRbeta repertoires over time. Two young, previously healthy adult volunteers, one female and one male, were included in the cohort.

These reads were obtained on an Illumina NovaSeq 6000. TCRalpha and TCRbeta cDNA libraries were constructed by 5'RACE with constant-segment primers, with sample barcodes and unique molecular identifiers being introduced. RNA was extracted from every sample with Trizol reagent. Libraries were amplified in two PCR steps, with a second sample barcode and Illumina TruSeq adapters added in the second step. The libraries were sequenced on an Illumina NovaSeq using 2 x 150 bp paired-end reads. The study's processing was this. Reads were demultiplexed and collapsed into UMI-guided consensus sequences with migec v1.2.7. Using mixcr v2.1.11, UMI consensuses were aligned to TRA and TRB V and J templates and then assembled into clonotypes. A clonotype was counted as expanded or contracted only when both edgeR and NoisET called the clonotype significant, with the noise models trained on biological replicates. edgeR calls used a false discovery rate-adjusted p below 0.01 and a log2 fold-change threshold of 1. PCA with hierarchical clustering of max-normalized trajectories of the 1000 most abundant clonotypes was used as exploratory dynamics analysis. Separately sequenced CD4+ and CD8+ repertoires were used to assign a CD4 or CD8 phenotype to each responding clone. The raw public reads went through TCRdb reprocessing: fastp at Q25, MiXCR clone calling, in-frame beta chains kept. Under each unique CDR3 protein, matching rows form one entry showing the most common genes and DNA. The V and J calls come from TCRdb's annotation, not from the publication. The table for this sample lists about 150,000 distinct CDR3 sequences; roughly 24% of them were counted only once. The ten top clones hold approximately 25% of the sample.

Ficoll-Paque density gradient centrifugation was used to isolate PBMCs. For CDR1 and CDR2, the germline V gene lists SGHRS and YFSETQ. V ends up 7 bases short and J 5 bases short, with an unmatched junction base count of 11. CDR3 length: 16 amino acids, cysteine to phenylalanine. The kept DNA is CDR3 alone, 48 bases in frame from the first base. Results and caveats for the whole study, not just this receptor: Contracting CD4+ clones appeared mostly in the CM and EM memory subsets, whereas CD8+ clones were enriched in EMRA. The study included only a couple of mild cases, and larger cohorts that include severe cases with pre-infection samples were judged to be necessary. SARS-CoV-2 specificity was not confirmed for the second-wave clones peaking on day 37. Clones that contracted from day 15 to 85 showed balanced CD4/CD8 phenotypes, whereas a second wave of clones that expanded from day 15 to 37 leaned towards CD4+. Some responding clones were detected in pre-infection memory, suggesting pre-existing cross-reactive memory T cells joined the SARS-CoV-2 response.

This TCR came from an adult woman who had mild COVID-19 (a few samples of this study predate the infection). The sample titles of this study are shuffled in the database, so cell type and time point are left out; the donor was told from shared clones. This sequence uses TRBV5-1 and TRBJ2-2; TRBD1 agrees with 10 junctional bases. Sequenced: PBMCs or a T cell subset sorted from them (not recorded which). CDR3 protein: CASGPQGTGVTGELFF. In nucleotides, the sequence is TGCGCCAGCGGTCCGCAAGGGACAGGGGTAACCGGGGAGCTGTTTTTT.